The 24 T cell receptor beta chains in this list originate from one sample, sequenced in a study of T-cell memory formation after mild COVID-19. Each CDR3 protein gets one entry after TCRdb re-called the 5' RACE reads with MiXCR. This sample carries 250,000 to 300,000 distinct CDR3 sequences, 8.2% of them seen once, and the ten largest clones take about 20%. Sequencing used PBMCs or a T cell subset sorted from them (not recorded which). Receptors were obtained from a man between 18 and 35 years old who had mild COVID-19 (a few samples of this study predate the infection). Cell type and time point are not known.

This chain uses TRBV20-1 with TRBJ2-3; 11 bases align to TRBD2. The CDR3 runs 15 residues. Germline-derived CDR1 and CDR2 are DFQATT and SNEGSKA (reference sequence). V shed 6 bases, J shed 5 bases, and the junction held 10 bases outside the gene matches. The CDR3 DNA is TGCAGTGCCCCTCGGATAGCGGGGGGGCAAGATACGCAGTATTTT. This codes for CSAPRIAGGQDTQYF.

This clonotype has ten or more counts. The chain uses TRBV5-1 and TRBJ2-7; tentatively, D is TRBD1 (5 bases). Looked up from germline, CDR1 is SGHRS and CDR2 is YFSETQ. The CDR3 covers 14 residues. The V end lost 3 bases, the J end lost 3 bases, and 13 bases lay between the germline ends. CDR3 sequence: CASSSRELGYEQYF. CDR3 sequence (DNA): TGCGCCAGCAGCTCCAGGGAACTCGGCTACGAGCAGTACTTC.

This rearrangement joins TRBV12-3 or TRBV12-4 to TRBJ1-2; D call uncertain. The CDR3 is 10 residues long. The V gene lost 3 bases and the J gene lost 14 bases, with 10 bases spanning the gap. As DNA, the CDR3 is TGTGCCAGCAGTTTCAAGAGTATAACCTTC. It encodes CASSFKSITF.

There are a few counts of this clonotype. The gene calls are TRBV27 and TRBJ2-5; no clear D gene. Trimming cost V 4 bases and J 1 base, with 13 bases left between them. Germline-derived CDR1 and CDR2 are MNHEY and SMNVEV (reference sequence). The CDR3 runs to 15 residues. The CDR3 nucleotides read TGTGCCAGCAGTTCTGACCCGGAATCCCAAGAGACCCAGTACTTC. Its protein product is CASSSDPESQETQYF.

This clonotype occurred a few times. V and J are TRBV4-3 and TRBJ2-5; no firm D call. The germline V and J ends were trimmed by 1 base and 1 base, with 10 bases remaining between them. This CDR3 is built from 15 residues. Germline CDR1 LGHNA, CDR2 YSLEER. The DNA for the CDR3 is TGCGCCAGCAGCCAAGCGTCCGCAGCCCAAGAGACCCAGTACTTC. Translated: CASSQASAAQETQYF.

The chain links TRBV5-1 to TRBJ1-1; D remains ambiguous. Per germline, CDR1 SGHRS and CDR2 YFSETQ. The CDR3 runs 13 residues. V was trimmed by 3 bases and J by 3 bases, leaving 9 bases between them. DNA for the CDR3: TGCGCCAGCAGCTCCTCGGGGTACACTGAAGCTTTCTTT. Amino acids: CASSSSGYTEAFF.

The rearrangement joins TRBV6-1 to TRBJ2-6, with TRBD1 matching 8 bases. CDR1 is MNHNS, CDR2 SASEGT, per germline. With V trimmed by 5 bases and J by 4 bases, 10 bases remained unmatched. The CDR3 totals 17 residues. The CDR3: CASSRDRLASGANVLTF. DNA of the CDR3: TGTGCCAGCAGTAGGGACAGGCTAGCCTCCGGGGCCAACGTCCTGACTTTC.

The gene calls are TRBV7-9 and TRBJ2-7; D ambiguous. Trimming cost V 5 bases and J 7 bases, with 9 bases left between them. This CDR3 contains 11 residues. In germline, CDR1 is SEHNR, CDR2 FQNEAQ (reference sequence). The CDR3 loop is CASSHSPEQYF. The CDR3 DNA reads as TGTGCCAGCAGCCATTCGCCAGAGCAGTACTTC.

The gene calls are TRBV25-1 and TRBJ2-5; TRBD2 is a possible D gene (6 bases). Germline loops: CDR1 MGHDK, CDR2 SYGVNS. The CDR3 extends over 15 amino acids. V shed 3 bases and J shed 4 bases, with 15 bases lying between them. The CDR3 coding sequence is TGTGCCAGCAGTGAGGCCGGAGGGCGTGGAGAGACCCAGTACTTC. This encodes CASSEAGGRGETQYF.

This clonotype was detected ten times or more. In nucleotides, the CDR3 is TGCAGCGTTGAAGCGGGACGGGGGGGCACAGATACGCAGTATTTT. This encodes CSVEAGRGGTDTQYF. The chain employs TRBV29-1 and TRBJ2-3, with TRBD2 matching 7 bases. V shed 1 base and J 1 base; nucleotides not matched to a gene: 5. The CDR3 is 15 amino acids. Germline V gives CDR1 SQVTM, CDR2 ANQGSEA.

In its sample, this clonotype was seen a few times. The chain links TRBV7-9 to TRBJ1-2; possibly TRBD1 for D (6 bases). The V end was cut by 5 bases, the J end by 3 bases, with 10 bases between. CDR1 and CDR2 (germline): SEHNR, FQNEAQ (reference sequence). CDR3 length: 13 amino acids. The DNA of the CDR3 is TGTGCCAGCAGCACCGGACAGTACTATGGCTACACCTTC. As protein: CASSTGQYYGYTF. The full variable domain, completed using reference TRBV7-9 and TRBJ1-2, is DTGVSQNPRHKITKRGQNVTFRCDPISEHNRLYWYRQTLGQGPEFLTYFQNEAQLEKSRLLSDRFSAERPKGSFSTLEIQRTEQGDSAMYLCASSTGQYYGYTFGSGTRLTVV.

The chain carries TRBV29-1 and TRBJ2-5, with D possibly TRBD2 on 5 matching bases. Germline CDR1 reads SQVTM; CDR2 reads ANQGSEA. The CDR3 extends over 13 amino acids. The CDR3, as DNA: TGCACCATCGATACCGGGTCGGAGGTGACCCAGTACTTC. It is translated as CTIDTGSEVTQYF.

This clonotype was detected a few times. The J gene is TRBJ1-1, the V gene TRBV6-2 or TRBV6-3, with 7 nucleotides matching TRBD1. The germline CDR1 and CDR2 sequences are MNHEY and SVGEGT. The CDR3 has 16 amino acids. The trim removed 5 bases at V and 0 bases at J, leaving 9 bases unmatched. This CDR3 reads CASSPHWDSLNTEAFF. The CDR3 region has the DNA TGTGCCAGCAGTCCTCATTGGGACAGCTTGAACACTGAAGCTTTCTTT.

This clonotype was recorded at least ten times. The rearrangement uses TRBV4-2 and TRBJ2-7, with 8 nucleotides matching TRBD2. CDR3 length: 15 residues. With 7 bases clipped from V and 0 bases from J, the junction kept 8 bases outside the gene matches. The germline CDR1 and CDR2 sequences are LGHNA and YNFKEQ. Here the CDR3 DNA reads TGTGCCAGCATGGGTAGCGGGGTCCGCTCCTACGAGCAGTACGTC. Amino acid sequence: CASMGSGVRSYEQYV.

This clonotype was seen ten or more times. The rearrangement links TRBV5-5 to TRBJ2-7; D ambiguous. The CDR3 runs 14 residues. Germline CDR1 SGHKS, CDR2 YYEKEE (reference sequence). Trimming took 3 bases from V and 1 from J, leaving 11 bases between them. The CDR3 DNA sequence: TGTGCCAGCAGCTCCACTCCACAGTCCTACGAGCAGTACGTC. Translation: CASSSTPQSYEQYV.

This clonotype was picked up a small number of times. CDR3 sequence (DNA): TGTGCCAGCTCACTCCTAGACCTAAGTGGGAACATTCAGTACTTC. Its translation: CASSLLDLSGNIQYF. V is TRBV18 and J is TRBJ2-4; the D is unclear. This CDR3 region has 15 residues. Germline CDR1 and CDR2: KGHSH and LQKENI. The ends were cut back, 4 bases at V and 7 bases at J, with 17 bases in the middle.

J is TRBJ1-4 and V is TRBV5-1; tentatively, D is TRBD1 (5 bases). CDR1 is SGHRS, CDR2 YFSETQ, per germline. The CDR3 is 15 residues long. V gave up 4 bases and J gave up 0 bases, with 10 bases separating them. CDR3 in amino acids: CASSEQGATNEKLFF. DNA for the CDR3: TGCGCCAGCAGCGAGCAGGGTGCAACTAATGAAAAACTGTTTTTT.

The CDR3 sequence is CASSLGQGRGGETEQFF. The CDR3 DNA follows: TGTGCCAGCAGCCTCGGACAGGGCCGAGGCGGGGAAACTGAGCAGTTCTTC. This chain uses TRBV12-3 or TRBV12-4 with TRBJ2-1; 8 nucleotides line up with TRBD1. J gave up 9 bases and V 6 bases, and 19 bases lay outside the gene matches. This CDR3 spans 17 amino acids.

The J gene is TRBJ2-2, the V gene TRBV9, with D hard to call. This CDR3 comprises 14 residues. V lost 3 bases and J 1 base, leaving 7 bases between the germline ends. Per the germline V gene, CDR1 is SGDLS and CDR2 is YYNGEE. DNA of the CDR3: TGTGCCAGCAGCGCGACGGTGAACACCGGGGAGCTGTTTTTT. Its translation: CASSATVNTGELFF.

This clonotype appeared a few times. The rearrangement joins TRBV5-1 to TRBJ2-7, with D possibly being TRBD1 (6 bases). Trimming took 1 base from V and 3 from J, leaving 11 bases between them. Germline V gives CDR1 SGHRS, CDR2 YFSETQ. The CDR3 sequence is 14 residues long. CDR3 region: CASSLNPDSYEQYF. DNA for the CDR3: TGCGCCAGCAGCTTGAACCCGGACAGCTACGAGCAGTACTTC.

This clonotype was detected many times. The chain links TRBV27 to TRBJ1-5; 7 nucleotides match TRBD1. CDR3 length: 14 amino acids. Trimming took 6 bases from V and 7 from J; bases not matched to a gene: 9. Looked up from germline, CDR1 is MNHEY and CDR2 is SMNVEV (reference sequence). As DNA, the CDR3 is TGTGCCAGCAGAAAACAGGGGATTCAGCAGCCCCAGCATTTT. This gives the protein CASRKQGIQQPQHF.

This clonotype was seen at least ten times. This CDR3 reads CASSQDRFYEQYF. As DNA, the CDR3 is TGCGCCAGCAGCCAGGACAGGTTCTACGAGCAGTACTTC. The chain recombines TRBV5-1 with TRBJ2-7; 7 positions match TRBD1. The J segment lost 3 bases and the V segment lost 4 bases, leaving 4 bases of the junction unmatched. Germline CDR1 reads SGHRS; CDR2 reads YFSETQ. This CDR3 has 13 residues.

The chain is built from TRBV20-1 and TRBJ2-1; TRBD2 agrees at 8 bases. Germline CDR1 reads DFQATT; CDR2 reads SNEGSKA (reference sequence). This CDR3 region has 14 residues. V gave up 2 bases and J gave up 5 bases; unmatched junction bases: 5. The CDR3 loop is CSARPGGGDNEQFF. The CDR3 bases are TGCAGTGCTAGACCGGGAGGGGGAGACAATGAGCAGTTCTTC.

The CDR3: CASSHNTGPETQYF. The CDR3 DNA follows: TGTGCCAGCAGCCACAATACAGGGCCAGAGACCCAGTACTTC. The rearrangement joins TRBV3-1 to TRBJ2-5; D is perhaps TRBD1 (6 bases). Germline values: CDR1 LGHDT, CDR2 YNNKEL (reference sequence). This CDR3 has 14 residues. V lost 3 bases and J lost 4, with 12 bases in between.